Listed below are T cell receptor beta chains from one sample, sequenced in a study of shared clonotypes between healthy human individuals. The assay was immunoSEQ multiplex PCR, and TCRdb's table has in-frame clones only and misses some. The sample includes around 720,000 clones, more than 70% of them seen just once. Sequencing was done on a sample of memory CD4+ T cells sorted from blood. These receptors were obtained from a woman in her 30s in good health. Each CDR3 is given with its conserved first and last residue. Fields, in order: D gene, clone size, V gene, J gene, CDR3 protein, CDR3 DNA. A D gene is named only where the DNA matches it firmly. The size of a clone is reported for some rows only, either as once, few or many, or as a class for expanded clones.

TRBD1	.	TRBV7-9	TRBJ1-1	CASSLSGQGNTEAFF	TGTGCCAGCAGCTTATCGGGACAGGGAAACACTGAAGCTTTCTTT
TRBD2	.	TRBV7-9	TRBJ2-3	CASSLALAGDTQYF	TGTGCCAGCAGCTTAGCCCTAGCGGGTGATACGCAGTATTTT
.	few	TRBV6-5	TRBJ2-1	CASRGSRYNEQFF	TGTGCCAGCAGAGGTAGCAGGTACAATGAGCAGTTCTTC
.	.	TRBV7-2	TRBJ2-2	CASSSRLDTGELFF	TGTGCCAGCAGCTCCCGGCTGGATACCGGGGAGCTGTTTTTT
.	.	TRBV19	TRBJ2-5	CASSPRGTGSQETQYF	TGTGCCAGTAGTCCTCGAGGAACAGGGAGCCAAGAGACCCAGTACTTC
.	.	TRBV6-4	TRBJ2-1	CASSDFSQGDPLQQFF	TGTGCCAGCAGTGACTTTAGCCAGGGCGACCCATTGCAACAGTTCTTC
TRBD1	.	TRBV18	TRBJ2-2	CASSAQRGTGDTGELFF	TGTGCCAGCTCAGCCCAGCGAGGGACAGGGGACACCGGGGAGCTGTTTTTT
TRBD1	once	TRBV28	TRBJ2-1	CASGKWTGSINEQFF	TGTGCCAGCGGAAAGTGGACAGGGTCTATCAATGAGCAGTTCTTC
TRBD1	once	TRBV28	TRBJ2-5	CASSLNAGGVETQYF	TGTGCCAGCAGTTTAAATGCAGGGGGCGTAGAGACCCAGTACTTC
.	.	TRBV19	TRBJ2-7	CASSRQGAYWEQYF	TGTGCCAGTAGTCGCCAGGGTGCGTACTGGGAGCAGTACTTC
.	.	TRBV5-4	TRBJ1-1	CASRGGGDTEAFF	TGTGCCAGCAGGGGGGGAGGGGACACTGAAGCTTTCTTT
.	.	TRBV7-9	TRBJ2-7	CASSLTDGSYEQYF	TGTGCCAGCAGCTTAACGGACGGATCCTACGAGCAGTACTTC
TRBD2	.	TRBV7-9	TRBJ2-1	CASSYSGRENEQFF	TGTGCCAGCAGCTACAGCGGGAGAGAAAATGAGCAGTTCTTC
TRBD1	.	TRBV23-1	TRBJ2-7	CASSPLRQGPRVEQYF	TGCGCCAGCAGTCCCCTCAGACAGGGACCTCGAGTCGAGCAGTACTTC
.	.	TRBV27	TRBJ2-3	CASSIRIVAHTDTQYF	TGTGCCAGCAGTATCCGCATCGTAGCGCACACAGATACGCAGTATTTT
.	.	TRBV6-5	TRBJ1-5	CASSYSREHQPQHF	TGTGCCAGCAGTTACTCGCGCGAACATCAGCCCCAGCATTTT
.	few	TRBV5-1	TRBJ2-1	CASSTDSSSYNEQFF	TGCGCCAGCAGCACGGACTCCTCTTCCTACAATGAGCAGTTCTTC
TRBD1	many	TRBV7-8	TRBJ1-2	CASSEDRGRPNYGYTF	TGTGCCAGCAGCGAAGACAGGGGGCGACCTAACTATGGCTACACCTTC
.	.	TRBV28	TRBJ2-7	CASSGGNTFASEQYF	TGTGCCAGCAGTGGAGGGAACACATTCGCTTCCGAGCAGTACTTC
.	once	TRBV2	TRBJ2-6	CASSPPGSSGANVLTF	TGTGCCAGCAGTCCACCAGGGTCGTCTGGGGCCAACGTCCTGACTTTC
TRBD2	.	TRBV7-2	TRBJ2-5	CASSSNALAGGPGSQYF	TGTGCCAGCAGCTCCAACGCTCTAGCGGGAGGGCCCGGGTCCCAGTACTTC
TRBD2	.	TRBV25-1	TRBJ2-5	CASRLGLADFQETQYF	TGTGCCAGCAGACTGGGACTAGCGGACTTCCAAGAGACCCAGTACTTC